This T cell receptor beta chain was found in a study of cytomegalovirus exposure and HLA in healthy donors. Libraries were prepared by immunoSEQ multiplex PCR; TCRdb keeps only in-frame clonotypes and omits some of them. The top ten clones hold 7.9% of a sample with under 150,000 clones, about 90% of them seen once. CDR3 length equals 15 residues. With 1 base clipped from V and 2 bases from J, the junction kept 3 bases outside the gene matches. Germline CDR1 and CDR2: SGHTA and FQGNSA. Sequenced: PBMCs. This receptor was identified in a woman aged 18 to 35 in good health and CMV-seropositive. The chain employs TRBV7-2 and TRBJ2-7; 9 bases fit TRBD2. This chain's CDR3 is CASSLGAGGPYEQYF. CDR3 nucleotide sequence: TGTGCCAGCAGCTTAGGAGCGGGAGGACCCTACGAGCAGTACTTC.